This T cell receptor beta chain was found in a study of blood T cells in healthy people across ages (dated by TCRdb to the mid-2010s). Regarding the study in general: Template switching captured roughly one uniquely barcoded TCR beta cDNA molecule per two T cells in model experiments. To track age-related changes in TCR beta repertoire diversity, the study relied on deep sequencing normalized with unique cDNA molecular identifiers. Two additional independent replicas of 1 million unique cDNA reads from the same blood draw were analyzed for two donors (one aged 18 to 30 and one aged 80 or older). Four age groups were formed from the donors: young (average 16 years), middle-aged (less than 40), aged (approximately 60) and long-lived (less than 85). To avoid experimental bias, donors of different ages were spread randomly across the sequencing lanes. The investigation overall reported the following: The CMV infection status of donors was not known, potentially confounding age-related changes in expanded clonotypes. Compared with the aged group, the long-lived group had more naive CD4+ T cells, fewer expanded clones and increased TCR diversity, suggesting age selection. There was a strong correlation between observed TCR beta diversity and the percentage of naive T cells measured by flow cytometry. Estimates of total diversity from one million sequenced T cells were regarded as lower bounds and underestimates. Since profiling was done on bulk unsorted PBMCs, naive and antigen-experienced compartments could not be conclusively compared. Observed TCR beta diversity per million T cells fell roughly linearly with age, and a significant reduction was already apparent by age roughly 41.

Libraries were constructed by 5' RACE. These reads were obtained on an Illumina HiSeq 2500. A second about 7 to 11 cycle PCR used a sample-barcoded 5' primer and a J-beta primer mix. A template-switch 5' adaptor carrying 12 random nucleotides introduced a unique molecular identifier onto each TCR beta cDNA molecule. At least 3 million CDR3-containing paired-end reads were obtained from each sample. First-strand cDNA synthesis was performed from all RNA using the Mint cDNA synthesis kit, with priming by a TRBC-specific oligonucleotide. All cDNA was treated with uracil-DNA glycosylase and then went through a first 18-cycle PCR with the universal primers M1SS and BC2_uni_R. The paper's processing steps were these. Normalization of each sample was performed by random selection of 1 million high-quality reads, each carrying a distinct molecular identifier. Reads with shared molecular identifiers were discarded instead of being binned into consensus sequences. MiTCR, run with a Q25 quality threshold and the strictest error-elimination algorithm, handled CDR3 identification, clonotype clustering and error correction. A nonparametric unseen species model with Euler transformation was used to estimate a lower bound on total TCR beta diversity. TCRdb ran its own pipeline on the public reads, namely fastp trimming at Q25 and MiXCR clone calling, and kept in-frame beta chains. Identical CDR3 proteins give one entry, which carries the most common genes and DNA. None of the V and J calls come from the authors' own analysis; TCRdb made them. The sample includes some 1.6 million distinct CDR3 sequences, with roughly 32% observed a single time. About 11% of the sample comes from the top ten.

Only a few counts were recorded for this clonotype. Its antigen specificity is not known. Base quality data are lacking; no much larger clone is found one base away. The donors were roughly 39 Caucasian individuals from Russia, aged 6 to 90 years, who were systemically healthy. Each donor gave about 10 milliliters of peripheral blood, drawn into EDTA-treated Vacutainer tubes. Ficoll-Paque density-gradient centrifugation was used to isolate PBMCs, with at least 6 million obtained per sample. Total RNA was extracted from PBMCs with Trizol reagent, with at least 6 micrograms obtained per sample. For every donor, an aliquot of PBMCs went through flow cytometry to measure the percentages of naive CD45RAhigh/CD27high T cells. The CDR3 spans 14 residues, from the cysteine through the phenylalanine. The CDR3 DNA has 42 bases and is translated from base 1. CDR1 and CDR2, per the germline V gene (reference sequence), are SGHKS and YYEKEE. V trim: 3 bases; J trim: 1 base; unmatched bases: 3.

The TCR originated in a woman aged 25-40 years in good health. The chain is made from TRBV5-5 and TRBJ2-5, with 7 middle bases fitting TRBD1. The sequenced material came from blood. The CDR3 amino acid sequence is: CASSWGQSQETQYF. The nucleotide sequence is given as TGTGCCAGCAGCTGGGGACAGTCCCAAGAGACCCAGTACTTC.